The present entry profiles one TCR beta chain with its context. This receptor's antigen is unknown. No per-base quality is available; no much larger clone lies one base away. The data are from a study of control samples from healthy donors and cancer patients (dated by TCRdb to 2020 to 2021). The library was prepared using the immunoSEQ multiplex PCR assay. TCRdb took this table from immuneACCESS and kept in-frame rearrangements with V and J called. Such tables lack part of the clones; where checked against another copy, unresolved V genes explain under half of the gap, and the rest is unexplained. The sample contains fewer than 200,000 clones, under 96% of them found a single time. The ten largest account for 1% of the sample. The CDR3 contains 15 residues, cysteine and phenylalanine counted. The DNA shown is the 45-base CDR3, in frame from base 1. Relative to germline, V is 3 bases shorter and J is 6 bases shorter, with 15 bases between their ends. The germline V gene provides CDR1 SGHTS and CDR2 YDEGEE.

Sequencing was carried out using blood. The chain is assembled from TRBV5-8 and TRBJ1-4; 5 matching bases give a weak D call of TRBD1. This clonotype was sampled from a woman under 40 in good health. The sequenced DNA: TGTGCCAGCAGCTACGGGACGGCCGGGGATGAAAAACTGTTTTTT. Protein translation: CASSYGTAGDEKLFF.